This T cell receptor (beta chain) was recovered during a study of T cells in women clearing cervical HPV infection (dated by TCRdb to 2016 to 2018). Context from the whole study: Cases were approximately 25 women with histologically confirmed HPV16-related CIN3 or worse, including a couple of invasive cancers. The roughly 25 controls were women who cleared a single incident HPV16 infection within 12 months without developing precancer or cancer. Blood from cases was collected at the visit where the lesion was first found, while blood from controls was collected once the infection could no longer be detected. Among cases, blood sampling came a median of 149 days after lesion detection, with an interquartile range of roughly 85 to 220 days. Since HLA typing was available for only a few women, HLA type could not be ruled out as a confounder. Nested within Costa Rica's Guanacaste HPV Natural History Study, an exploratory proof-of-principle case-control study compared TCR repertoires across cervical HPV16 outcomes. Cases and controls were matched on age within five years and on year of sample collection. Cases had a median age of roughly 35 years compared with roughly 37 for controls, and baseline characteristics showed no significant differences between the groups. The parent cohort enrolled about 10,000 women aged 18 or older in Guanacaste, Costa Rica, in about 1992 to 1995 and followed the women for more than six years. Five blinded duplicates per group were added as quality controls, so that 60 or so samples were obtained: roughly 50 participants and roughly ten replicates.

The full study reports these points: Random forest classifiers that combined richness and V gene abundances separated cases from controls with an estimated AUC of 0.83. Significantly higher TCR repertoire richness was observed in CIN3+ cases than in controls across sequencing depths, whereas no difference in evenness was found. The cross-sectional design could not show whether associations preceded infection or resulted from it; effector/memory subsets and HPV-specific T cells were not isolated. Because the number of T cells per sample was unknown, the richness differences could reflect varying T-cell content rather than repertoire biology. TRBV6-7 relative abundance was lower in cases than in controls (around 0.11% versus 0.15%; Bonferroni P = 0.0008).

The germline V gene specifies SGHTA as CDR1 and FQGTGA as CDR2. From its cysteine to its phenylalanine, the CDR3 spans 15 amino acids. The DNA shown is the part of the CDR3 that was read: 36 bases, in frame from base 1. At the junction V is shortened by 0 bases and J by 7 bases, with 13 bases in between. Every participant had a single incident cervical HPV16 infection, and prevalent HPV16 infections were excluded. Cervical HPV DNA was detected by MY09/MY11 PCR, and genotyping was performed by dot-blot hybridization. Fifteen mL of heparinized blood were centrifuged, and the buffy coat was aliquoted, frozen at -30°C, then stored at -80°C. Genomic DNA was extracted from buffy coat specimens using QIAGEN kits. In regard to this clone: Its cognate antigen has yet to be identified. Coverage ceases 3 residues before the CDR3 finishes, and the germline J gene fills in the end.

TCR beta CDR3 regions were amplified by multiplex PCR using the immunoSEQ assay from an average of around 1.2 ug genomic DNA per sample. The assay corrected primer bias using a complete synthetic TCR repertoire to establish an amplification baseline. The amplicons were sequenced on the Illumina platform. Per the authors' processing: Sequence errors were corrected by clustering with frequency ratios and a modified nearest-neighbor algorithm, and the sequences were then analyzed in the immunoSEQ Analyzer using IMGT gene definitions. TCR richness and evenness were averaged over 20 rarefaction repeats at each rarefaction depth, excluding samples with fewer sequences than the depth. Wilcoxon rank sum tests with FDR correction were used to compare V, D and J gene relative abundances between the groups. For the blinded duplicates, the intraclass correlation was 95.6% for TCR richness and averaged around 81% across about 66 gene segments. TCRdb obtained this table from immuneACCESS and retained in-frame rearrangements with V and J assigned. These tables miss some clones; where compared with another copy, unresolved V genes account for less than half of the shortfall, and the remainder is unexplained. V and J calls and clone size are as listed in that table; D and trimming were resolved from the DNA. The sample table holds under 45,000 clones. About 1.5% of the sample is in the top ten clones.

Recombination joined TRBV7-3 with TRBJ2-1; no D gene can be assigned with confidence. The sequence derives from a woman between 18 and 70 years old with a cervical HPV16 infection that either progressed to CIN3+ or cleared (not recorded which). Sequencing used blood buffy coat. The sequenced part of the CDR3 DNA is TGTGCCAGCAGCTTAACATCGGGTTATATTAATGAG. It codes for CASSLTSGYINE. The whole CDR3 reads CASSLTSGYINEQFF.